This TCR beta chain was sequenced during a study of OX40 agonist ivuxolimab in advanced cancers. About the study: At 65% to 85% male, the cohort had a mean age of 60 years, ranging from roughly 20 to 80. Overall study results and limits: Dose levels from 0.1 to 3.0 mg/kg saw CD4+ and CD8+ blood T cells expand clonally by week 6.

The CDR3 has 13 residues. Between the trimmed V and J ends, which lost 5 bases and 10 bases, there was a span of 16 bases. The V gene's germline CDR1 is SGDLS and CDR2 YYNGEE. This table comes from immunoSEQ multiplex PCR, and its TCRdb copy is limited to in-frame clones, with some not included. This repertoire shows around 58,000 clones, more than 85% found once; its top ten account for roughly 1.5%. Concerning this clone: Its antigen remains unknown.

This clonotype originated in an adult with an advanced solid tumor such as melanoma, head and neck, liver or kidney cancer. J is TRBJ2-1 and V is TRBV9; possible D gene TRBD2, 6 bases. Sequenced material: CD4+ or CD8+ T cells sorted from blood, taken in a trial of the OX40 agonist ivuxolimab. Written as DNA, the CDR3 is TGTGCCAGCAGTTTCAGGGACGGAGGGGAGCAGTTCTTC. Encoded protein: CASSFRDGGEQFF.